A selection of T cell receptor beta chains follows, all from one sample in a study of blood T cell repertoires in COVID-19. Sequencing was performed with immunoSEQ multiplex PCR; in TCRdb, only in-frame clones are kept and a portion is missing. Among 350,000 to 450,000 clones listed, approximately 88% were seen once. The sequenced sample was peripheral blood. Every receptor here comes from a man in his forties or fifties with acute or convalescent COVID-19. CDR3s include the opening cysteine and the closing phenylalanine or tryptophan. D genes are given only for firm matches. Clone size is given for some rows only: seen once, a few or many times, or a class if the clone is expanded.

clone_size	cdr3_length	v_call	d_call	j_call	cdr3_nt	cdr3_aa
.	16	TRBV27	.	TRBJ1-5	TGTGCCAGCAGTTTATTCTACAGGGATAGCAATCAGCCCCAGCATTTT	CASSLFYRDSNQPQHF
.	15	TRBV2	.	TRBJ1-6	TGTGCCAGCAAAAGAACGGGAGACAGTAATTCACCCCTCCACTTT	CASKRTGDSNSPLHF
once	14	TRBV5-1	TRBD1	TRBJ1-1	TGCGCCAGCAGCCTGGACAGGGGTGGCACTGAAGCTTTCTTT	CASSLDRGGTEAFF
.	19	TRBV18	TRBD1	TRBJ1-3	TGTGCCAGCTCAACGCCGGGACAGAGACCCCAAAACTCTGGAAACACCATATATTTT	CASSTPGQRPQNSGNTIYF
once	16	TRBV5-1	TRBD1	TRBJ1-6	TGCGCCAGCAGCAGGACAGGGAGCTCCTATAATTCACCCCTCCACTTT	CASSRTGSSYNSPLHF
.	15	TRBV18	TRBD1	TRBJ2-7	TGTGCCAGCTCACTTGGACAGGGAACAACCTACGAGCAGTACTTC	CASSLGQGTTYEQYF
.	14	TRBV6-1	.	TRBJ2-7	TGTGCCAGCAGTGAAGGGGGGGGCGGCTACGAGCAGTACTTC	CASSEGGGGYEQYF
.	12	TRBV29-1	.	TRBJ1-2	TGCAGCGTTGACCAGGGGTCGAATGGCTACACCTTC	CSVDQGSNGYTF
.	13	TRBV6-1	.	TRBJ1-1	TGTGCCAGCAGTGAACTGTCGAACACTGAAGCTTTCTTT	CASSELSNTEAFF
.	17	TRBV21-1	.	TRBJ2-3	TGTGCCAGCAGCACGACCCCCGGACTAGCGGGAGAGGATACGCAGTATTTT	CASSTTPGLAGEDTQYF
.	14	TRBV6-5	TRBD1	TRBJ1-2	TGTGCCAGCAGTTACTCACGGACAGGGGGTGGCTACACCTTC	CASSYSRTGGGYTF
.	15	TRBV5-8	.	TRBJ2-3	TGTGCCAGCAGCTTGGGCGCAGGGAAGGCAGATACGCAGTATTTT	CASSLGAGKADTQYF
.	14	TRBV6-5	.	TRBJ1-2	TGTGCCAGCTGCGGGGGAGGGGAGCGTTATGGCTACACCTTC	CASCGGGERYGYTF
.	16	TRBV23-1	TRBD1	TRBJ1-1	TGCGCCAGCAGTCACAGGGACAGGGACCTAGACACTGAAGCTTTCTTT	CASSHRDRDLDTEAFF
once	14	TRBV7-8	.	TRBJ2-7	TGTGCCAGCAGCGACAGTTTCAGAGACTACGAGCAGTACTTC	CASSDSFRDYEQYF
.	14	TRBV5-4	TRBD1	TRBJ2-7	TGTGCCAGCAGCCTCGGGCGGACAGGGCGCGAGCAGTACTTC	CASSLGRTGREQYF
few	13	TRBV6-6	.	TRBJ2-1	TGTGCCAGCAGTATAGCGGCAAACAATGAGCAGTTCTTC	CASSIAANNEQFF
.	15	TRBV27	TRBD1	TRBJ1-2	TGTGCCAGCAGTTTAACGGGACAGGGTCCGTATGGCTACACCTTC	CASSLTGQGPYGYTF
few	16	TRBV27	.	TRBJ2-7	TGTGCCAGCAGTTTAATGGCGGGAATGGGGAGGAGTGAGCAGTACTTC	CASSLMAGMGRSEQYF
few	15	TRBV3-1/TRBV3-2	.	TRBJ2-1	TGTGCCAGCAGCCAAGCTCTAGTCTCCTACAATGAGCAGTTCTTC	CASSQALVSYNEQFF
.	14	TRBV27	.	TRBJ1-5	TGTGCCAGCAGTTCAGCCCAGGGGTACCAGCCCCAGCATTTT	CASSSAQGYQPQHF
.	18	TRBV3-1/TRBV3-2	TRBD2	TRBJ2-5	TGTGCCAGCAGCCAAGATCCACTAGCGGGCAAAGTCCAAGAGACCCAGTACTTC	CASSQDPLAGKVQETQYF
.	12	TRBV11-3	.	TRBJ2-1	TGTGCCAGCAGTCTACTTGGGAGTGAGCAGTTCTTC	CASSLLGSEQFF
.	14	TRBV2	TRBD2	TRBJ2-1	TGTGCCAGCAGTGATGGACTAGTTTCGGGTGAGCAGTTCTTC	CASSDGLVSGEQFF
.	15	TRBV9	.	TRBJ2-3	TGTGCCAGCAGCCTCCATTACCTAAACACAGATACGCAGTATTTT	CASSLHYLNTDTQYF
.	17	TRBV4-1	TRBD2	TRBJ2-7	TGCGCCAGCAGCCATTATTCCCGACTAGCGGGGTCTTACGAGCAGTACTTC	CASSHYSRLAGSYEQYF
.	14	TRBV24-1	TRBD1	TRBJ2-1	TGTGCCACCAGTAGGGACAGTTATTACAATGAGCAGTTCTTC	CATSRDSYYNEQFF
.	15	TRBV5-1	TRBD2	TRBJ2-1	TGCGCCAGCAGCTCGGGACTACCCTCCTACAATGAGCAGTTCTTC	CASSSGLPSYNEQFF
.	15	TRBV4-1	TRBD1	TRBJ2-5	TGCGCCAGCAGCCCCCGACAGGGGGCCCGAGAGACCCAGTACTTC	CASSPRQGARETQYF
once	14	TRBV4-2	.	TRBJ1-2	TGTGCCAGCAGCCCCAGGGGCCAGGACTATGGCTACACCTTC	CASSPRGQDYGYTF
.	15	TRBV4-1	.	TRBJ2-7	TGCGCCAGCAGCCAAGAAAGGCTAGCGAGCTACGAGCAGTACTTC	CASSQERLASYEQYF
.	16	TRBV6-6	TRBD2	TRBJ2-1	TGTGCCAGCAGTTACTCCCAGCGGGAGATCTACAATGAGCAGTTCTTC	CASSYSQREIYNEQFF
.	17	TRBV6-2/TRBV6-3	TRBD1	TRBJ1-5	TGTGCCAGCAGTTACTTGGGGACAGGGGTTAGCAATCAGCCCCAGCATTTT	CASSYLGTGVSNQPQHF
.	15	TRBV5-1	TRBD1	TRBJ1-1	TGCGCCAGCAGCTCGACGACAGGGAGGAACACTGAAGCTTTCTTT	CASSSTTGRNTEAFF
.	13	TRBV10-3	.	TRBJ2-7	TGTGCCATCACGCCTACAGGTGGATACGAGCAGTACTTC	CAITPTGGYEQYF
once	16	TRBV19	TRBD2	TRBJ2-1	TGTGCCAGTAGTATAGGACTAGCGGACACCTACAATGAGCAGTTCTTC	CASSIGLADTYNEQFF
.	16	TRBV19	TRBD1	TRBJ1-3	TGTGCCAGTAGTATGGGGACAGCATTTGCTGGAAACACCATATATTTT	CASSMGTAFAGNTIYF
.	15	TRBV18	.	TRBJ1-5	TGTGCCAGCTCACCATCTAGCCATAGCAATCAGCCCCAGCATTTT	CASSPSSHSNQPQHF
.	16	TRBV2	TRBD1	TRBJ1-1	TGTGCCAGCAAGAGGGGACAGGGGGCGCGGAACACTGAAGCTTTCTTT	CASKRGQGARNTEAFF
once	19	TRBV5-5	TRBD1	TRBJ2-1	TGTGCCAGCAGCATCCAGCCTCCCTACAGGGGAGATAGCTACAATGAGCAGTTCTTC	CASSIQPPYRGDSYNEQFF
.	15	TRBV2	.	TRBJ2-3	TGTGCCAGCAGCCTGGCAGGACTCAGGACAGATACGCAGTATTTT	CASSLAGLRTDTQYF
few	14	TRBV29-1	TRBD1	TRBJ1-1	TGCAGCGGAGGCTGGGGACAGGGAAACACTGAAGCTTTCTTT	CSGGWGQGNTEAFF
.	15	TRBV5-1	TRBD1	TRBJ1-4	TGCGCCAGCAGCTTGGTTCAGGGGGCTGGTGAAAAACTGTTTTTT	CASSLVQGAGEKLFF
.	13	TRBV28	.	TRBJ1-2	TGTGCCAGCAGTAACGGAGGTAACTATGGCTACACCTTC	CASSNGGNYGYTF
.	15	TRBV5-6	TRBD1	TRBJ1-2	TGTGCCAGCAGCGAGGGACAGGGGTGGCTCTATGGCTACACCTTC	CASSEGQGWLYGYTF
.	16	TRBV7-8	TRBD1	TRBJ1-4	TGTGCCAGCAGCCAACGGACAGGGCGGGCTAATGAAAAACTGTTTTTT	CASSQRTGRANEKLFF
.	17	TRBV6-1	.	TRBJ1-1	TGTGCCAGCACTGACAAGGACAGCCGGGGAATTAACACTGAAGCTTTCTTT	CASTDKDSRGINTEAFF
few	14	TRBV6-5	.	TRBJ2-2	TGTGCCAGCAGAGAGGAGGGGAACACCGGGGAGCTGTTTTTT	CASREEGNTGELFF
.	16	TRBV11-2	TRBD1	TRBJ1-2	TGTGCCAGCAGCGGGGGACAGGGGAGGCTTCTTGGAGGCTACACCTTC	CASSGGQGRLLGGYTF
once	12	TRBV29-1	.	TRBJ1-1	TGCAGCGTTGACGGGGGGGATACTGAAGCTTTCTTT	CSVDGGDTEAFF
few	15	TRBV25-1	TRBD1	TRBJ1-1	TGTGCCAGCAGTGAATTTACAGGGGGAGGATCTGAAGCTTTCTTT	CASSEFTGGGSEAFF